This T cell receptor (beta chain) was observed in a study of blood T cell repertoires in COVID-19 (dated by TCRdb to the early 2020s). Looking at the study overall: Samples covering the acute and convalescent phases of COVID-19 were provided by collaborators in the United States, Italy and Spain. The material from the prospective study consisted of cDNA or gDNA derived from T cells, B-cell-depleted T cells, or PBMCs. Subjects who had been exposed to COVID-19, were actively infected with it, or had recovered from it provided the deeply sampled blood TCRbeta repertoires that made up the dataset. The repertoires were made available in a free public database intended to serve as a resource for research on the immune response to SARS-CoV-2. Samples were obtained from the ongoing ImmuneRACE study (first 160 participants) and from roughly 1,300 subjects provided by 6 global collaborators. A de-identified subject ID, COVID-19 status, age in years and sex were almost always included in the sample metadata. HLA class I and class II types, where available, came from metadata supplied by the sample provider rather than from assay-based typing.

There are 14 amino acids in the CDR3, from cysteine to phenylalanine inclusive. CDR3 DNA is the only sequence kept; it has 42 bases, read in frame from the first base. The V end loses 5 bases and the J end loses 2 bases, and a stretch of 12 bases separates them. CDR1 LNHDA and CDR2 SQIVND were looked up in the germline V gene (reference sequence). For this clone: The clone's antigen remains unknown. There are no base qualities to consult, and no much larger clone falls within one base.

What the authors observed across the whole study: Clinical and demographic metadata were provided uncurated, with the amount varying by source and participant.

Each collaborating institution followed its own protocols to collect whole blood in K2EDTA tubes. For TCRbeta analysis, collaborator samples were shipped as frozen whole blood, as isolated PBMCs, or as DNA extracted from either sample type. TCRbeta CDR3 regions were amplified from genomic DNA using the immunoSEQ Assay, a bias-controlled multiplex PCR. From the authors' description of their analysis: Nucleated cell counts per sample were estimated from amplification of reference gene primers within the assay. To quantify the absolute abundance of each unique TCRbeta CDR3 rearrangement, sequence reads were collapsed and filtered. Productive Simpson clonality was computed per sample as the square root of Simpson's diversity index over productive rearrangements. TCRdb obtained this table from immuneACCESS and retained in-frame rearrangements with V and J assigned. These tables miss some clones; where compared with another copy, unresolved V genes account for less than half of the shortfall, and the remainder is unexplained. Clone size and the V and J calls come from that table; the DNA yielded D and trimming. The sample contains some 260,000 clones, roughly 90% of them found a single time. The top ten hold approximately 0.7% of the sample.

The sequence was collected from a human donor in a cohort sampled during active COVID-19. Rearrangement joined TRBV19 to TRBJ1-1, and possibly TRBD1, on 6 matching bases. Sequenced input: peripheral blood. The CDR3 has the sequence CASSFQGLNTEAFF. The DNA sequence is as follows: TGTGCCAGTAGTTTCCAGGGGCTCAACACTGAAGCTTTCTTT.